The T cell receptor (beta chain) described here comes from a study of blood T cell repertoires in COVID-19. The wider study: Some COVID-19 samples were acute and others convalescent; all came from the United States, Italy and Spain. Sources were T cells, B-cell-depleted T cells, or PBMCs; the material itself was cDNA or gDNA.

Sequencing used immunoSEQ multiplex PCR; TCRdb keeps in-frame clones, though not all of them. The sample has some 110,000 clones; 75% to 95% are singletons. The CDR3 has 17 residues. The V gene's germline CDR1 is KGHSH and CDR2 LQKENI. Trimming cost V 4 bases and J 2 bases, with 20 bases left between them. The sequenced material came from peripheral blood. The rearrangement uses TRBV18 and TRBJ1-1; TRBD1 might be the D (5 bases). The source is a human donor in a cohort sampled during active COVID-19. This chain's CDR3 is CASSRPSLTVSNTEAFF. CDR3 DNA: TGTGCCAGCTCACGCCCGAGTTTGACAGTTTCAAACACTGAAGCTTTCTTT.